These 13 T cell receptor beta chains came from one sample sequenced in a study of cytomegalovirus exposure and HLA in healthy donors. PCR primers comprised 60 Vbeta and 13 Jbeta primers. Clones were sequenced by immunoSEQ multiplex PCR, and TCRdb holds only the in-frame ones, with some missing. The sample holds 45,000 to 65,000 clones; around 67% are singletons and the top ten take 22%. The sample taken for sequencing was PBMCs. The receptors originated from a woman aged 45-60 years in good health and CMV-seropositive.

The chain couples TRBV12-5 to TRBJ2-4; 11 bases are a match to TRBD2. Germline CDR1 is LGHNT and CDR2 is FRNRAP. CDR3 size: 14 residues. Trimming cost V 4 bases and J 12 bases; bases outside gene matches: 8. The DNA for the CDR3 is TGTGCTAGTGGTTCCTCTAGCGGGGGGAGGACTCAGTACTTC. Translating gives CASGSSSGGRTQYF.

V usage is TRBV13 and J usage is TRBJ2-5, with D possibly matching TRBD1 (6 bases). The CDR3 totals 14 residues. Germline lookup yields CDR1 PRHDT and CDR2 FYEKMQ (reference sequence). V was trimmed by 3 bases and J by 5 bases, leaving 13 bases between them. As DNA, the CDR3 is TGTGCCAGCAGCTTCGGTGGGGGCATGGAGACCCAGTACTTC. Its translation is CASSFGGGMETQYF.

The J gene is TRBJ2-3, the V gene TRBV5-6; D is possibly TRBD1 (6 bases). The V gene's germline CDR1 is SGHDT and CDR2 YYEEEE. The CDR3 length is 15 residues. V was pared by 2 bases and J by 1 base, with 11 bases between. The CDR3 DNA reads as TGTGCCAGCAGCTTACAGGGTATCGGCACAGATACGCAGTATTTT. Translation: CASSLQGIGTDTQYF. The complete variable domain, with remaining parts taken from reference TRBV5-6 and TRBJ2-3, reads DAGVTQSPTHLIKTRGQQVTLRCSPKSGHDTVSWYQQALGQGPQFIFQYYEEEERQRGNFPDRFSGHQFPNYSSELNVNALLLGDSALYLCASSLQGIGTDTQYFGPGTRLTVL.

With respect to this clone: At one end the junction does not follow the germline gene, possibly because of a read error. This sequence joins TRBV2 and TRBJ1-1; D is possibly TRBD1 (5 bases). The V gene's germline CDR1 is SNHLY and CDR2 FYNNEI. This CDR3 has 13 residues. The CDR3 nucleotides read TGTACCAGCAGTGATGGGCGGGGACTGGAAGCTTTCTTT. Its translation is CTSSDGRGLEAFF.

The chain uses TRBV27 and TRBJ1-6; no clear D gene. The germline V gene encodes CDR1 MNHEY and CDR2 SMNVEV (reference sequence). The CDR3 contains 16 residues. The ends were cut back, 7 bases at V and 2 bases at J, with 15 bases in the middle. DNA for the CDR3: TGTGCCAGCACCCTGGGGTACGGGGCCTATAATTCACCCCTCCACTTT. This gives the protein CASTLGYGAYNSPLHF.

The chain combines TRBV19 with TRBJ2-1, with 9 bases lining up with TRBD1. CDR3 length: 15 residues. The V gene's germline CDR1 is LNHDA and CDR2 SQIVND (reference sequence). V gave up 7 bases and J gave up 4 bases; unmatched junction bases: 8. This CDR3 is CASTGTGTGYNEQFF. DNA of the CDR3: TGTGCCAGTACCGGCACCGGGACAGGGTACAATGAGCAGTTCTTC.

The rearrangement uses TRBV5-1 and TRBJ1-1, with 7 bases aligning to TRBD1. From germline, CDR1 is SGHRS and CDR2 YFSETQ. V lost 7 bases, J lost 0 bases, and 3 bases stayed unmatched. The CDR3 length is 13 residues. The CDR3 DNA is TGCGCCAGCTCCGGGACAGTGAACACTGAAGCTTTCTTT. Translated: CASSGTVNTEAFF. Combining the CDR3 with reference TRBV5-1 and TRBJ1-1 gives the whole variable domain KAGVTQTPRYLIKTRGQQVTLSCSPISGHRSVSWYQQTPGQGLQFLFEYFSETQRNKGNFPGRFSGRQFSNSRSEMNVSTLELGDSALYLCASSGTVNTEAFFGQGTRLTVV.

This rearrangement joins TRBV4-2 to TRBJ2-3; D gene unclear. Germline V gene lookup returns CDR1 LGHNA and CDR2 YNFKEQ. Trimming shortened V by 4 bases and J by 0 bases, and 8 bases separated the two germline ends. This CDR3 has 14 amino acids. The CDR3 nucleotides are TGTGCCAGCAGCCTTAGCTCTAGCACAGATACGCAGTATTTT. This encodes CASSLSSSTDTQYF.

This chain links TRBV18 with TRBJ2-1, with 10 bases matching TRBD1. The V gene's germline CDR1 is KGHSH and CDR2 LQKENI. Germline trimming cut 0 bases from V and 6 bases from J; bases unmatched to any gene: 5. The CDR3 length is 16 residues. CDR3 nucleotides: TGTGCCAGCTCACCACCGGACAGGGGGGAGGGCAATGAGCAGTTCTTC. Protein product: CASSPPDRGEGNEQFF. Variable domain in full (rest from reference TRBV18 and TRBJ2-1): NAGVMQNPRHLVRRRGQEARLRCSPMKGHSHVYWYRQLPEEGLKFMVYLQKENIIDESGMPKERFSAEFPKEGPSILRIQQVVRGDSAAYFCASSPPDRGEGNEQFFGPGTRLTVL.

This clone occurred a few times. This chain connects TRBV10-3 to TRBJ1-5, with 8 bases lining up with TRBD1. V trimming: 2 bases; J trimming: 6 bases; junction bases outside the gene matches: 3. In germline, CDR1 is ENHRY, CDR2 SYGVKD. The CDR3 is 14 residues long. This CDR3 is CAISEGQGSQPQHF. CDR3 DNA sequence: TGTGCCATCAGTGAGGGACAGGGAAGTCAGCCCCAGCATTTT.

V is TRBV14 and J is TRBJ2-1; no firm D call. V lost 4 bases to trimming and J lost 4 bases, with 14 bases between them. This CDR3 contains 15 residues. Per the germline V gene, CDR1 is SGHDN and CDR2 is FVKESK. The CDR3 DNA reads as TGTGCCAGCAGCCCTCTTGACACGTCTTACAATGAGCAGTTCTTC. Translated: CASSPLDTSYNEQFF.

A few counts support this clone. The chain links TRBV4-1 to TRBJ1-1; a weak D match, TRBD1 (5 bases). The CDR3 runs 17 residues. V dropped 4 bases and J dropped 1 base, with 19 bases sitting between them. Germline V CDR1 and CDR2: MGHRA, YSYEKL. CDR3 in amino acids: CASSPAQGASANTEAFF. The CDR3 region has the DNA TGCGCCAGCAGCCCAGCCCAGGGTGCATCGGCGAACACTGAAGCTTTCTTT.

The rearrangement uses TRBV7-9 and TRBJ2-2; no reliable D call. Germline V gene data show CDR1 as SEHNR and CDR2 as FQNEAQ (reference sequence). V shed 8 bases and J shed 2 bases, with 6 bases lying between them. The CDR3 is 12 amino acids. The CDR3 DNA is TGTGCCAGCCCCGGTAACACCGGGGAGCTGTTTTTT. Amino acids: CASPGNTGELFF.